Listed here is a single TCR beta chain. The antigen is undetermined. Trimming left V 9 bases short and J 1 base short, with 12 bases between. The germline gives CDR1 LNHDA, CDR2 SQIVND (reference sequence). The CDR3 is 13 amino acids. This PCR relied on a set of 60 Vbeta primers and 13 Jbeta primers. Data came from immunoSEQ multiplex PCR; TCRdb stores just in-frame clones and leaves some out. The data show 150,000 to 200,000 clones, with around 90% seen just once and approximately 1.7% held by the top ten. The data stem from a study of cytomegalovirus exposure and HLA in healthy donors. Study in general: In terms of ancestry, the Caucasian-associated cluster contained around four fifths of the roughly 400 genotyped donors. Study-wide points: It was 150 to 200 TCR beta chains that were listed as cytomegalovirus-associated. Later on, an analysis showed TCR association rates differing by HLA locus, with DRB1 the most and HLA-C the fewest. Many donors shared some public TCRs, even though most TCR sequences were rare.

This clonotype was obtained from a young woman in good health and CMV-seronegative. The rearrangement links TRBV19 to TRBJ1-1, with a weak D call TRBD1 (6 bases). The sequenced material came from PBMCs. This chain's CDR3 is CASQGHTNTEAFF. DNA for the CDR3: TGTGCCAGCCAGGGACACACGAACACTGAAGCTTTCTTT.